There are a few counts of the clone carrying this T cell receptor (beta chain). Antigen: not known. The CDR3 contains 14 residues. Germline V gene sequence: CDR1 ENHRY, CDR2 SYGVKD. Unmatched junction bases numbered 7, after V lost 6 bases and J lost 10 bases. The data derive from a study of CD8 T cells in ankylosing spondylitis. Study-wide results and limits: Disease-linked clones proved CD8+ and comparatively uncommon in peripheral blood. There were earlier reports of some motif variants in reactive arthritis synovial fluid and blood. Ankylosing spondylitis blood appeared to be characterized by a TCR beta motif of several highly homologous variants. The clones that were linked to disease were reported to be significantly enriched in matched synovial fluid samples from ankylosing spondylitis patients.

In making TCR beta libraries, quantitative 5'-RACE with molecular barcodes was used. TCRdb ran MiXCR on the 5' RACE reads and lists one entry per CDR3 protein. Of roughly 300,000 distinct CDR3 sequences detected, less than 10% appear once; the ten largest clones hold approximately 15%. The source is a male donor with ankylosing spondylitis. The rearrangement links TRBV10-3 to TRBJ2-1; 12 bases match TRBD2. The specimen sequenced was blood, either unsorted or a sorted T cell fraction (not recorded which). The CDR3 loop reads CAIRGLAGEREQFF. CDR3 DNA sequence: TGTGCCATCAGGGGACTAGCGGGCGAGAGAGAGCAGTTCTTC.